A single sample gave rise to the 20 T cell receptor beta chains below, sequenced in a study of radiotherapy plus CTLA-4 blockade in lung cancer. The repertoire was sequenced with immunoSEQ multiplex PCR; TCRdb's copy has only in-frame clones and lacks some. The profile shows tens of thousands of clones, roughly 77% of them singletons. Here the sequenced sample was peripheral blood, taken from a patient treated with radiotherapy plus ipilimumab. The receptors originated from a human donor with non-small cell lung cancer whose response to radiotherapy plus ipilimumab could not be evaluated.

The chain links TRBV5-1 to TRBJ1-2; 11 bases align to TRBD1. Per the germline V gene, CDR1 is SGHRS and CDR2 is YFSETQ. The V segment lost 4 bases and the J segment 6 bases; nucleotides outside the gene matches: 5. This CDR3 has 14 residues. CDR3 in amino acids: CASSPGTGGHGYTF. The CDR3 DNA reads TGCGCCAGCAGCCCAGGGACAGGGGGACATGGCTACACCTTC.

The chain is built from TRBV30 and TRBJ2-3; 10 nucleotides line up with TRBD2. Per germline, CDR1 GTSNPN and CDR2 SVGIG (reference sequence). CDR3 size: 14 residues. With V trimmed by 2 bases and J by 2 bases, 1 base remained unmatched. CDR3 loop: CAWSSGGATDTQYF. In nucleotides, the CDR3 is TGTGCCTGGAGTAGCGGGGGGGCCACAGATACGCAGTATTTT.

The DNA of the CDR3 is TGCAGCGCCCTGGTTGTCGGAGAGACCCAGTACTTC. This gives the protein CSALVVGETQYF. The chain uses TRBV29-1 and TRBJ2-5; the D is unclear. V lost 7 bases and J 4 bases, leaving 13 bases between the germline ends. This CDR3 is 12 amino acids long. Germline V gives CDR1 SQVTM, CDR2 ANQGSEA.

J is TRBJ2-7 and V is TRBV6-5, with a weak D call TRBD1 (6 bases). The germline V gene encodes CDR1 MNHEY and CDR2 SVGAGI. This CDR3 region has 11 residues. The V and J ends lost 6 bases and 3 bases respectively, with 6 bases between them. The CDR3 protein is CASSRGYEQYF. Here the CDR3 DNA reads TGTGCCAGCAGCAGGGGCTACGAGCAGTACTTC.

J is TRBJ1-6 and V is TRBV6-5; D is perhaps TRBD1 (5 bases). Germline CDR1 is MNHEY and CDR2 is SVGAGI. The V gene lost 8 bases and the J gene lost 9 bases, with 14 bases spanning the gap. This CDR3 comprises 13 residues. CDR3 in amino acids: CASWGGTGSPLHF. Here the CDR3 DNA reads TGTGCCAGCTGGGGAGGGACTGGTTCACCCCTCCACTTT.

This chain uses TRBV6-5 with TRBJ1-4; a possible D gene is TRBD1 (5 bases). This CDR3 is 13 amino acids long. V was pared by 11 bases and J by 8 bases, with 18 bases between. Germline lookup yields CDR1 MNHEY and CDR2 SVGAGI. CDR3 loop: CACSGRLGEKLFF. In DNA form, the CDR3 reads TGTGCCTGTTCAGGGAGGTTGGGGGAAAAACTGTTTTTT.

The gene calls are TRBV19 and TRBJ2-3; D unresolved. The V end was cut by 6 bases, the J end by 1 base, with 11 bases between. This CDR3 is built from 14 residues. Germline CDR1 is LNHDA and CDR2 is SQIVND (reference sequence). The CDR3: CASSDLVGTDTQYF. The DNA of the CDR3 is TGTGCCAGTAGCGACCTAGTGGGCACAGATACGCAGTATTTT.

V gene TRBV11-2 combines with J gene TRBJ2-7; 7 nucleotides agree with TRBD1. With 5 bases clipped from V and 1 base from J, the junction kept 8 bases outside the gene matches. Germline assignment: CDR1 SGHAT and CDR2 FQNNGV. CDR3 size: 15 residues. CDR3 protein: CASSHSGTASYEQYF. As DNA, the CDR3 is TGTGCCAGCAGCCACTCCGGGACAGCATCCTACGAGCAGTACTTC.

The chain is built from TRBV30 and TRBJ2-3, with 11 bases that match TRBD2. V trimming: 3 bases; J trimming: 4 bases; junction bases outside the gene matches: 3. Germline CDR1 is GTSNPN and CDR2 is SVGIG (reference sequence). The length of the CDR3 is 14 residues. The CDR3 region has the DNA TGTGCCTGGAGGTTTAGCGGGGGGGCAGATACGCAGTATTTT. It specifies CAWRFSGGADTQYF.

This clone was observed a single time. This rearrangement joins TRBV28 to TRBJ2-5; TRBD1 matches 8 bases. V trimming: 7 bases; J trimming: 2 bases; junction bases outside the gene matches: 9. CDR3 length equals 15 residues. Germline V gene data show CDR1 as MDHEN and CDR2 as SYDVKM. Here the CDR3 DNA reads TGTGCCAGCATCGCCAGGGGGCTTCAACAAGAGACCCAGTACTTC. It translates to CASIARGLQQETQYF. The entire variable domain, with the rest obtained from reference TRBV28 and TRBJ2-5, is as follows: DVKVTQSSRYLVKRTGEKVFLECVQDMDHENMFWYRQDPGLGLRLIYFSYDVKMKEKGDIPEGYSVSREKKERFSLILESASTNQTSMYLCASIARGLQQETQYFGPGTRLLVL.

The chain combines TRBV10-2 with TRBJ2-3, with TRBD2 matching over 11 bases. After removal of 3 bases from V and 1 base from J, the junction contained 3 bases not matched to a gene. The germline V gene has CDR1 WSHSY and CDR2 SAAADI. The CDR3 sequence is 16 residues long. CDR3 sequence: CASSEIAGGGTDTQYF. The DNA for the CDR3 is TGCGCCAGCAGTGAAATAGCGGGAGGGGGCACAGATACGCAGTATTTT.

The CDR3 loop is CASRGGSNTGELFF. The CDR3 bases are TGCGCCAGCCGCGGTGGCTCGAACACCGGGGAGCTGTTTTTT. The genes are TRBV5-1 and TRBJ2-2; no clear D. Germline lookup yields CDR1 SGHRS and CDR2 YFSETQ. There are 14 residues in the CDR3. With 7 bases removed from V and 0 bases from J, the gap between germline ends came to 10 bases.

There are a few counts of this clone. The genes are TRBV7-3 and TRBJ1-1, with 9 bases that match TRBD1. The germline V gene encodes CDR1 SGHTA and CDR2 FQGTGA. The J segment lost 1 base and the V segment lost 5 bases, leaving 2 bases of the junction unmatched. This CDR3 region has 14 residues. The CDR3 DNA follows: TGTGCCAGCAGCCTACAGGGGGCGAACACTGAAGCTTTCTTT. Its translation: CASSLQGANTEAFF.

The J gene is TRBJ2-1, the V gene TRBV4-3, with D unresolved. Trimming shortened V by 0 bases and J by 8 bases, and 11 bases separated the two germline ends. CDR1 is LGHNA, CDR2 YSLEER, per germline. CDR3 size: 14 residues. The CDR3 spells CASSQEVIADEQFF. DNA of the CDR3: TGCGCCAGCAGCCAAGAGGTCATAGCAGATGAGCAGTTCTTC.

The CDR3 DNA is TGTGCCAGCAGCACGGGAATCTACAATGAGCAGTTCTTC. Translating gives CASSTGIYNEQFF. The V and J genes are TRBV6-5 and TRBJ2-1; D possibly corresponds to TRBD2 (5 bases). The V gene lost 6 bases and the J gene lost 3 bases, with 9 bases spanning the gap. CDR3 length: 13 residues. Germline loops: CDR1 MNHEY, CDR2 SVGAGI.

The chain couples TRBV7-9 to TRBJ1-1; no clear D gene. Germline-derived CDR1 and CDR2 are SEHNR and FQNEAQ (reference sequence). The CDR3 sequence is 13 residues long. Trimming took 1 base from V and 0 from J, leaving 3 bases between them. This CDR3 is CASSLVMNTEAFF. For the CDR3, the DNA is TGTGCCAGCAGCTTAGTTATGAACACTGAAGCTTTCTTT.

The V gene is TRBV4-3, the J gene TRBJ2-7; 7 nucleotides align to TRBD2. Germline CDR1 LGHNA, CDR2 YSLEER. This CDR3 has 17 amino acids. J was trimmed by 4 bases and V by 4 bases; bases with no gene match: 16. This CDR3 is CASSPELPAGVAYEQYF. For the CDR3, the DNA is TGCGCCAGCAGCCCCGAGCTTCCGGCGGGAGTAGCTTACGAGCAGTACTTC.

V usage is TRBV7-2 and J usage is TRBJ1-1; 7 positions match TRBD1. Losses at the gene ends were 0 bases for V and 6 bases for J; bases not matched to a gene: 13. The germline V gene has CDR1 SGHTA and CDR2 FQGNSA. This CDR3 comprises 17 residues. CDR3 coding DNA: TGTGCCAGCAGCTTAGCGCTGAGCAGGGGGGTCGTGCCTGAAGCTTTCTTT. It translates to CASSLALSRGVVPEAFF.

This clone was counted between two and nine times. V gene TRBV10-2 combines with J gene TRBJ1-3, with 7 nucleotides matching TRBD1. Germline lookup yields CDR1 WSHSY and CDR2 SAAADI. There are 14 residues in the CDR3. Trimming cost V 6 bases and J 3 bases; bases outside gene matches: 5. The DNA for the CDR3 is TGCGCCAGCAGCTCCGGGACAGTTGGAAACACCATATATTTT. Translated, it gives CASSSGTVGNTIYF.

The genes are TRBV5-6 and TRBJ1-6; weak D call: TRBD1 (5 bases). Germline CDR1 reads SGHDT; CDR2 reads YYEEEE. V was clipped by 1 base and J by 10 bases, with 12 bases between them. There are 14 residues in the CDR3. CDR3 residues: CASSLKGIRSPLHF. CDR3 in DNA: TGTGCCAGCAGCTTGAAGGGGATACGATCACCCCTCCACTTT.